Below are 22 T cell receptor beta chains sequenced from a single sample in a study of blood T cell repertoires in COVID-19. Here immunoSEQ multiplex PCR was the method, and the copy in TCRdb shows in-frame clones only, minus some. Of 150,000 to 200,000 clones in the sample, 92% are singletons; the top ten hold about 5.3%. The sample comprised peripheral blood. These receptors came from a man aged 30-40 years with COVID-19, enrolled during active disease.

V is TRBV7-2 and J is TRBJ2-1; 12 positions agree with TRBD2. CDR3 size: 16 residues. The V gene's germline CDR1 is SGHTA and CDR2 FQGNSA. V lost 4 bases to trimming and J lost 7 bases; unmatched junction nucleotides: 8. CDR3 nucleotide sequence: TGTGCCAGCAGCTACGGACTAGCGGGGTTGTGGAATGAGCAGTTCTTC. Translated: CASSYGLAGLWNEQFF.

The V call is TRBV4-1, the J call TRBJ2-5; D remains unclear. This CDR3 has 16 residues. Germline loops: CDR1 MGHRA, CDR2 YSYEKL. V lost 1 base to trimming and J lost 0 bases, with 12 bases between them. Written as DNA, the CDR3 is TGCGCCAGCAGCCAAGGCGGAGAGGAGTACCAAGAGACCCAGTACTTC. Translated: CASSQGGEEYQETQYF.

The genes are TRBV9 and TRBJ1-1; D is perhaps TRBD1 (6 bases). Germline values: CDR1 SGDLS, CDR2 YYNGEE. The CDR3 sequence is 14 residues long. Trimming cost V 4 bases and J 2 bases, with 12 bases left between them. The CDR3 spells CASSQGQYNTEAFF. DNA for the CDR3: TGTGCCAGCAGCCAGGGGCAGTATAACACTGAAGCTTTCTTT.

V gene TRBV9 combines with J gene TRBJ1-1; 9 positions match TRBD1. V trimming: 0 bases; J trimming: 4 bases; junction bases outside the gene matches: 1. Germline values: CDR1 SGDLS, CDR2 YYNGEE. The CDR3 covers 14 residues. CDR3 protein: CASSVEDRGTEAFF. CDR3 nucleotides: TGTGCCAGCAGCGTAGAGGACAGGGGCACTGAAGCTTTCTTT.

V is TRBV27 and J is TRBJ1-2, with a tentative D call TRBD1 (5 bases). The CDR3 totals 14 residues. V was cut by 9 bases and J by 4 bases, with 18 bases left in between. CDR1 and CDR2 (germline): MNHEY, SMNVEV (reference sequence). CDR3 sequence (DNA): TGTGCCAGTGCGGCCAGGGCGGGAATCTATGGCTACACCTTC. Protein product: CASAARAGIYGYTF.

A word on this clone: At the DNA level, this CDR3 is encoded by other sequences in the same sample as well. The chain joins TRBV19 to TRBJ1-2; 9 bases are shared with TRBD1. Germline trimming cut 6 bases from V and 7 bases from J; bases unmatched to any gene: 6. Germline values: CDR1 LNHDA, CDR2 SQIVND (reference sequence). This CDR3 comprises 13 residues. The CDR3 bases are TGTGCCAGTAGCCCTGGGACAGGGTTTGGCTACACCTTC. The encoded protein is CASSPGTGFGYTF.

The rearrangement uses TRBV12-3 or TRBV12-4 and TRBJ2-1; tentative D call: TRBD2 (6 bases). This CDR3 contains 13 residues. V lost 6 bases to trimming and J lost 10 bases, with 16 bases between them. CDR3 amino acids: CASSLNGGAEQFF. In nucleotides, the CDR3 is TGTGCCAGCAGCCTCAATGGCGGGGCCGAGCAGTTCTTC.

The chain has TRBV20-1 and TRBJ1-5; 8 bases are a match to TRBD1. Germline assignment: CDR1 DFQATT and CDR2 SNEGSKA (reference sequence). The trim removed 3 bases at V and 4 bases at J, leaving 8 bases unmatched. CDR3 length: 15 amino acids. The CDR3, as DNA: TGCAGTGCTAGTCCCAATCACAGGGGGAATCAGCCCCAGCATTTT. It specifies CSASPNHRGNQPQHF.

This chain connects TRBV21-1 to TRBJ1-1; the tabulated D call, TRBD1, remains unverified against the DNA. TRBV21-1 represents a pseudogene. The CDR3 is 17 residues long. The DNA for the CDR3 is TGTGCCAGCAGCAAGGAGGAGGCAGGGGGCATGAACACTGAAGCTTTCTTT. Translated, it gives CASSKEEAGGMNTEAFF.

V gene TRBV6-5 combines with J gene TRBJ1-1, with D possibly matching TRBD1 (6 bases). Germline loops: CDR1 MNHEY, CDR2 SVGAGI. The CDR3 has 14 amino acids. V lost 4 bases and J lost 0, with 9 bases in between. DNA of the CDR3: TGTGCCAGCAGTTTACAGGGACTGAACACTGAAGCTTTCTTT. The encoded protein is CASSLQGLNTEAFF.

The chain has TRBV27 and TRBJ2-6, with 10 bases that match TRBD1. Germline CDR1 MNHEY, CDR2 SMNVEV (reference sequence). V lost 5 bases, J lost 2 bases, and 9 bases stayed unmatched. The CDR3 runs to 18 residues. The CDR3 loop is CASSLLTGGFTGANVLTF. CDR3 bases: TGTGCCAGCAGTCTATTGACAGGGGGCTTTACTGGGGCCAACGTCCTGACTTTC.

The chain uses TRBV19 and TRBJ2-2; D is perhaps TRBD1 (6 bases). This CDR3 has 16 amino acids. V was clipped by 2 bases and J by 8 bases, with 18 bases between them. Germline V gives CDR1 LNHDA, CDR2 SQIVND (reference sequence). The CDR3 reads CASSIISQGIMGELFF. The CDR3 nucleotides read TGTGCCAGTAGTATAATATCTCAGGGGATAATGGGGGAGCTGTTTTTT.

V usage is TRBV19 and J usage is TRBJ1-4; D is undetermined. The CDR3 is made up of 14 amino acids. The germline gives CDR1 LNHDA, CDR2 SQIVND (reference sequence). The V and J ends lost 6 bases and 8 bases respectively, with 16 bases between them. The chain's CDR3 is CASRRGVAMEKLFF. In DNA, the CDR3 is TGTGCCAGTAGGCGGGGAGTAGCTATGGAAAAACTGTTTTTT.

V usage is TRBV19 and J usage is TRBJ2-7, with 12 positions matching TRBD2. J lost 2 bases, V lost 4 bases, and 3 bases had no gene match. The V gene's germline CDR1 is LNHDA and CDR2 SQIVND (reference sequence). There are 15 residues in the CDR3. In DNA form, the CDR3 reads TGTGCCAGTAGTAGACTAGCGGGAGTACCCTACGAGCAGTACTTC. Translation gives CASSRLAGVPYEQYF.

In its sample, this clone was seen once. The chain carries TRBV7-2 and TRBJ1-1; D gene unclear. Germline CDR1 reads SGHTA; CDR2 reads FQGNSA. The CDR3 covers 14 residues. The ends were cut back, 2 bases at V and 4 bases at J, with 11 bases in the middle. CDR3 coding DNA: TGTGCCAGCAGCTTAATTGATAGCGGCACTGAAGCTTTCTTT. Its protein product is CASSLIDSGTEAFF.

V and J are TRBV6-5 and TRBJ1-3; D is possibly TRBD1 (6 bases). The CDR3 totals 15 residues. V was pared by 7 bases and J by 0 bases, with 13 bases between. Germline V lookup: CDR1 MNHEY, CDR2 SVGAGI. CDR3 DNA sequence: TGTGCCAGCACCAACCAGGGGAACTCTGGAAACACCATATATTTT. This gives the protein CASTNQGNSGNTIYF.

The chain combines TRBV24-1 with TRBJ2-7; tentative D call: TRBD2 (6 bases). V lost 9 bases, J lost 2 bases, and 10 bases lay in between. This CDR3 comprises 12 residues. Germline V gene data show CDR1 as KGHDR and CDR2 as SFDVKD. CDR3 loop: CATRGDTYEQYF. Written as DNA, the CDR3 is TGTGCCACCCGCGGGGATACCTACGAGCAGTACTTC.

The rearrangement links TRBV28 to TRBJ1-1, with 8 bases lining up with TRBD1. CDR1 is MDHEN and CDR2 is SYDVKM in the germline V gene. CDR3 length equals 16 residues. The V gene end was trimmed by 5 bases and the J gene end by 8 bases; junction bases not matched to a gene: 16. The CDR3 loop reads CASSPQTGEGGPEAFF. Here the CDR3 DNA reads TGTGCCAGCAGTCCTCAGACAGGGGAAGGGGGCCCCGAAGCTTTCTTT.

This chain joins TRBV6-2 or TRBV6-3 and TRBJ2-7; D remains unclear. The CDR3 is made up of 15 amino acids. Looked up from germline, CDR1 is MNHEY and CDR2 is SVGEGT. The V gene lost 5 bases and the J gene lost 2 bases, with 16 bases spanning the gap. DNA for the CDR3: TGTGCCAGCAGTCTATACCTCGGCAGGACCTACGAGCAGTACTTC. Amino acid sequence: CASSLYLGRTYEQYF.

The chain couples TRBV12-3 or TRBV12-4 to TRBJ1-6; perhaps TRBD1 as D (5 bases). V lost 2 bases to trimming and J lost 11 bases, with 10 bases between them. This CDR3 is 13 amino acids long. The CDR3 spells CASSLSKGTPLHF. As DNA, the CDR3 is TGTGCCAGCAGTTTAAGTAAGGGGACACCCCTCCACTTT.

This chain joins TRBV19 and TRBJ1-1; the match to TRBD1 covers 9 bases. This CDR3 spans 15 amino acids. Germline loops: CDR1 LNHDA, CDR2 SQIVND (reference sequence). With V trimmed by 6 bases and J by 5 bases, 10 bases remained unmatched. This chain's CDR3 is CASRPAGQGGTEAFF. In DNA, the CDR3 is TGTGCCAGTAGACCAGCGGGACAGGGTGGTACTGAAGCTTTCTTT.

The V call is TRBV9, the J call TRBJ2-7, with TRBD1 matching over 9 bases. Germline assignment: CDR1 SGDLS and CDR2 YYNGEE. This CDR3 contains 14 residues. The V segment lost 4 bases and the J segment 4 bases; nucleotides outside the gene matches: 6. As DNA, the CDR3 is TGTGCCAGCAGCCCCGGGACAGGGACGTACGAGCAGTACTTC. This encodes CASSPGTGTYEQYF. Full variable domain (outside the CDR3, taken from reference TRBV9 and TRBJ2-7): DSGVTQTPKHLITATGQRVTLRCSPRSGDLSVYWYQQSLDQGLQFLIQYYNGEERAKGNILERFSAQQFPDLHSELNLSSLELGDSALYFCASSPGTGTYEQYFGPGTRLTVT.